Below are 19 T cell receptor beta chains sequenced from a single sample in a study of T cells in Graves' hyperthyroidism and ophthalmopathy. Authors of the study amplified TCR beta CDR3 regions from RNA transcripts. The primer set for the first-round RT-PCR of the TCR CDR3 was HTBI. From the multiplex PCR reads, TCRdb called clonotypes with MiXCR, one entry per CDR3 protein. The table records roughly 300,000 distinct CDR3 sequences, about 14% of them present only once. The sequencing sample was made of blood. These receptors originate from a woman under 40 with Graves' hyperthyroidism.

In its sample, this clonotype was seen a few times. This sequence joins TRBV6-1 and TRBJ1-5; a possible D gene is TRBD1 (5 bases). This CDR3 has 15 amino acids. The germline gives CDR1 MNHNS, CDR2 SASEGT. V gave up 7 bases and J gave up 7 bases, with 20 bases separating them. The CDR3 DNA reads as TGTGCCAGCACCTCACAGCGGGGCTGGTACCAGCCCCAGCATTTT. Translated: CASTSQRGWYQPQHF.

About this clonotype itself: A much more abundant neighbour one base away suggests this may be a read error. J is TRBJ2-5 and V is TRBV28, with 7 bases that match TRBD2. CDR3 length: 12 amino acids. Germline lookup yields CDR1 MDHEN and CDR2 SYDVKM. J lost 3 bases, V lost 10 bases, and 5 bases had no gene match. CDR3 sequence: CATESGEETQYF. DNA of the CDR3: TGTGCCACCGAAAGCGGGGAAGAGACCCAGTACTTC.

This clonotype has ten or more counts. This chain joins TRBV7-9 and TRBJ1-1; 8 bases fit TRBD1. Looked up from germline, CDR1 is SEHNR and CDR2 is FQNEAQ (reference sequence). The CDR3 runs to 14 residues. The junction had 12 bases not matched to a gene; V was cut back by 5 bases and J by 10 bases. CDR3 sequence (DNA): TGTGCCAGCAGCAGCACCGGGACAGGCCTCCGAGCTTTCTTT. This sequence encodes CASSSTGTGLRAFF. Full variable domain (remainder filled in from reference TRBV7-9 and TRBJ1-1): DTGVSQNPRHKITKRGQNVTFRCDPISEHNRLYWYRQTLGQGPEFLTYFQNEAQLEKSRLLSDRFSAERPKGSFSTLEIQRTEQGDSAMYLCASSSTGTGLRAFFGQGTRLTVV.

This clonotype turned up a few times. The CDR3 protein is CASSEVRDTGSYEQYF. The CDR3 region has the DNA TGTGCCAGCAGTGAAGTTAGGGACACCGGCTCCTACGAGCAGTACTTC. The rearrangement links TRBV6-1 to TRBJ2-7; tentatively, D is TRBD1 (6 bases). Trimming pared 1 base from V and 0 bases from J, leaving 13 bases between. This CDR3 spans 16 amino acids. The germline gives CDR1 MNHNS, CDR2 SASEGT.

This clonotype occurred many times. The V call is TRBV6-1, the J call TRBJ2-3; 11 bases are shared with TRBD2. V gave up 5 bases and J gave up 2 bases; unmatched junction bases: 3. The CDR3 length is 15 residues. Looked up from germline, CDR1 is MNHNS and CDR2 is SASEGT. This chain's CDR3 is CASSSLAGVTDTQYF. The CDR3 coding sequence is TGTGCCAGCAGTTCACTAGCGGGGGTCACAGATACGCAGTATTTT.

The V and J genes are TRBV19 and TRBJ1-1, with a tentative D call TRBD1 (6 bases). Deletions cut 4 bases from V and 1 base from J, with 13 bases between. Germline lookup yields CDR1 LNHDA and CDR2 SQIVND (reference sequence). The CDR3 has 15 residues. The CDR3 loop is CASSKYGQTNTEAFF. CDR3 in DNA: TGTGCCAGTAGTAAATACGGACAGACGAACACTGAAGCTTTCTTT. The whole variable domain, remainder taken from reference TRBV19 and TRBJ1-1, is DGGITQSPKYLFRKEGQNVTLSCEQNLNHDAMYWYRQDPGQGLRLIYYSQIVNDFQKGDIAEGYSVSREKKESFPLTVTSAQKNPTAFYLCASSKYGQTNTEAFFGQGTRLTVV.

This clonotype has a count of ten or more. The chain combines TRBV12-3 or TRBV12-4 with TRBJ1-5; the D is unclear. V lost 3 bases and J lost 7, with 13 bases in between. The CDR3 has 14 residues. The CDR3 is CASSLFLGRQPQHF. CDR3 nucleotide sequence: TGTGCCAGCAGTTTGTTTCTGGGGAGGCAGCCCCAGCATTTT.

This clonotype was observed many times. One end of the junction varies from germline; a read error may be responsible. V gene TRBV29-1 combines with J gene TRBJ1-1; D is perhaps TRBD1 (6 bases). CDR3 length equals 13 residues. Germline V gene data show CDR1 as SQVTM and CDR2 as ANQGSEA. CDR3 sequence reads: CGVGGRGNTEAFF. The CDR3 DNA is TGCGGCGTTGGGGGCAGAGGGAACACTGAAGCTTTCTTT.

This clonotype was counted ten times or more. V and J are TRBV5-4 and TRBJ2-3; 8 nucleotides agree with TRBD2. This CDR3 has 15 amino acids. CDR1 SGHNT and CDR2 YYREEE come from the germline V gene (reference sequence). Germline trimming cut 0 bases from V and 2 bases from J; bases unmatched to any gene: 2. The CDR3 reads CASSLALADTDTQYF. The CDR3 DNA reads as TGTGCCAGCAGCTTGGCACTAGCGGACACAGATACGCAGTATTTT.

This clonotype has at least ten counts. The rearrangement uses TRBV20-1 and TRBJ2-3, with D possibly being TRBD1 or TRBD2 (5 bases each). The CDR3 covers 15 residues. The germline V and J ends were trimmed by 5 bases and 1 base, with 16 bases remaining between them. The germline V gene has CDR1 DFQATT and CDR2 SNEGSKA (reference sequence). As DNA, the CDR3 is TGCAGTGCTGATACCGGGACCTACCGCACAGATACGCAGTATTTT. As protein: CSADTGTYRTDTQYF.

This clonotype was detected ten times or more. V gene TRBV29-1 combines with J gene TRBJ1-5; 9 bases are shared with TRBD1. Per germline, CDR1 SQVTM and CDR2 ANQGSEA. The CDR3 totals 14 residues. V shed 7 bases, J shed 6 bases, and the junction held 10 bases outside the gene matches. CDR3 sequence: CSARLQGAGQPQHF. In DNA form, the CDR3 reads TGCAGCGCCCGTTTACAGGGGGCAGGTCAGCCCCAGCATTTT.

This clonotype appeared many times. The chain links TRBV28 to TRBJ1-2, with TRBD1 matching over 11 bases. V trimming: 6 bases; J trimming: 5 bases; junction bases outside the gene matches: 5. Looked up from germline, CDR1 is MDHEN and CDR2 is SYDVKM. This CDR3 is 14 amino acids long. CDR3 nucleotide sequence: TGTGCCAGCAGCTCCGGGACAGGGGGTTATGGCTACACCTTC. It is translated as CASSSGTGGYGYTF.

This clonotype was observed many times. The CDR3 is CASREGGGQTQYF. CDR3 sequence (DNA): TGTGCCAGCAGGGAGGGGGGCGGGCAGACCCAGTACTTC. J is TRBJ2-5 and V is TRBV6-1; either TRBD1 or TRBD2 may supply D (6 bases each). The V and J ends lost 6 bases and 6 bases respectively, with 14 bases between them. Per germline, CDR1 MNHNS and CDR2 SASEGT. The CDR3 is made up of 13 amino acids.

The chain joins TRBV5-1 to TRBJ1-5; D is undetermined. Per germline, CDR1 SGHRS and CDR2 YFSETQ. This CDR3 contains 15 residues. V was pared by 4 bases and J by 8 bases, with 19 bases between. The CDR3 spells CASSTPRGWVKPQHF. In DNA form, the CDR3 reads TGCGCCAGCAGCACACCTCGTGGTTGGGTTAAGCCCCAGCATTTT.

This clonotype was picked up a small number of times. This chain connects TRBV20-1 to TRBJ2-7; 8 bases are shared with TRBD1. The germline V gene encodes CDR1 DFQATT and CDR2 SNEGSKA (reference sequence). The CDR3 is 13 amino acids. V lost 6 bases, J lost 6 bases, and 10 bases stayed unmatched. The CDR3 region has the DNA TGCAGTGCCCCTCTCGGACAGGGCGGCGAGCAGTACTTC. This encodes CSAPLGQGGEQYF.

A few counts support this clonotype. The rearrangement uses TRBV28 and TRBJ1-6, with D maybe TRBD1 (5 bases). Between the trimmed V and J ends, which lost 5 bases and 9 bases, there was a span of 17 bases. This CDR3 spans 15 amino acids. The germline V gene encodes CDR1 MDHEN and CDR2 SYDVKM. This chain's CDR3 is CASSPVLGEGSPLHF. In DNA, the CDR3 is TGTGCCAGCAGTCCCGTTTTAGGGGAAGGTTCACCCCTCCACTTT.

The genes are TRBV19 and TRBJ2-1; 11 bases are a match to TRBD1. Germline trimming cut 4 bases from V and 8 bases from J; bases unmatched to any gene: 4. Germline loops: CDR1 LNHDA, CDR2 SQIVND (reference sequence). The CDR3 totals 14 residues. CDR3 sequence reads: CASSTGTGGYEQFF. The CDR3, as DNA: TGTGCCAGTAGTACCGGGACAGGGGGGTATGAGCAGTTCTTC.

The chain combines TRBV7-2 with TRBJ1-4, with D perhaps matching TRBD1 (5 bases). V shed 4 bases and J shed 0 bases, with 12 bases lying between them. The CDR3 extends over 16 amino acids. Germline assignment: CDR1 SGHTA and CDR2 FQGNSA. The DNA of the CDR3 is TGTGCCAGCAGCTGGGACGTGGGCGCAACTAATGAAAAACTGTTTTTT. Its protein is CASSWDVGATNEKLFF.

This clonotype was counted ten times or more. The V call is TRBV20-1, the J call TRBJ2-1; a weak D match, TRBD2 (6 bases). Germline V gene sequence: CDR1 DFQATT, CDR2 SNEGSKA (reference sequence). The CDR3 loop spans 13 amino acids. DNA of the CDR3: TGCAGGACCGGGACTTCTAACAACAATGAGCAGTTCTTC. Protein: CRTGTSNNNEQFF.